A single sample is the source of the 5 T cell receptor beta chains below, sequenced in a study of blood T cell repertoires in COVID-19. Using immunoSEQ multiplex PCR, the repertoire was profiled, and TCRdb retains in-frame clones only, with some absent. The sample contains 300,000 to 350,000 clones, almost 90% of which appear only once. Sequencing was done on a sample of PBMCs or T cells enriched from blood (not recorded which). The receptor set was obtained from a woman under 40 who had been exposed to COVID-19.

V and J are TRBV27 and TRBJ2-1; 12 nucleotides line up with TRBD2. V shed 3 bases, J shed 7 bases, and the junction held 7 bases outside the gene matches. From germline, CDR1 is MNHEY and CDR2 SMNVEV (reference sequence). This CDR3 contains 16 residues. The CDR3 reads CASSFLTSGRSNEQFF. CDR3 nucleotide sequence: TGTGCCAGCAGTTTCCTTACTAGCGGGAGGAGTAATGAGCAGTTCTTC.

This clone was observed a single time. The rearrangement uses TRBV3-1 (or the pseudogene TRBV3-2) and TRBJ2-1, with 14 nucleotides matching TRBD2. Germline CDR1 LGHDT, CDR2 YNNKEL (reference sequence). V was pared by 1 base and J by 8 bases, with 7 bases of the junction left unmatched. The CDR3 length is 17 residues. The CDR3: CASSQAPPGLAGDEQFF. CDR3 sequence (DNA): TGTGCCAGCAGCCAAGCCCCCCCGGGACTAGCGGGAGATGAGCAGTTCTTC.

This clone was seen more than once but under ten times. CDR3 sequence (DNA): TGTGCCAGCAGCCAAGATTGGGGCAGCGGGAGAGGCACAGATACGCAGTATTTT. Translation: CASSQDWGSGRGTDTQYF. This chain uses TRBV3-1 (or the pseudogene TRBV3-2) with TRBJ2-3; 8 nucleotides align to TRBD2. Germline V gene lookup returns CDR1 LGHDT and CDR2 YNNKEL (reference sequence). Trimming cost V 0 bases and J 1 base; bases outside gene matches: 9. The length of the CDR3 is 18 residues.

This chain uses TRBV11-3 with TRBJ2-1; 7 bases map to TRBD2. V lost 0 bases to trimming and J lost 6 bases; unmatched junction nucleotides: 8. This CDR3 contains 16 residues. The germline V gene encodes CDR1 SGHNT and CDR2 YENEEA. CDR3 region: CASSLDSGRHLNEQFF. CDR3 bases: TGTGCCAGCAGCTTAGATTCCGGGAGGCATCTCAATGAGCAGTTCTTC. Full variable domain (rest looked up from reference TRBV11-3 and TRBJ2-1): EAGVVQSPRYKIIEKKQPVAFWCNPISGHNTLYWYLQNLGQGPELLIRYENEEAVDDSQLPKDRFSAERLKGVDSTLKIQPAELGDSAVYLCASSLDSGRHLNEQFFGPGTRLTVL.

The V call is TRBV5-1, the J call TRBJ1-2; TRBD1 agrees at 7 bases. CDR3 length equals 12 residues. The germline V gene has CDR1 SGHRS and CDR2 YFSETQ. With V trimmed by 5 bases and J by 7 bases, 5 bases remained unmatched. CDR3 sequence: CASRGGASGYTF. The CDR3 nucleotides are TGCGCCAGCAGAGGGGGCGCTTCTGGCTACACCTTC.